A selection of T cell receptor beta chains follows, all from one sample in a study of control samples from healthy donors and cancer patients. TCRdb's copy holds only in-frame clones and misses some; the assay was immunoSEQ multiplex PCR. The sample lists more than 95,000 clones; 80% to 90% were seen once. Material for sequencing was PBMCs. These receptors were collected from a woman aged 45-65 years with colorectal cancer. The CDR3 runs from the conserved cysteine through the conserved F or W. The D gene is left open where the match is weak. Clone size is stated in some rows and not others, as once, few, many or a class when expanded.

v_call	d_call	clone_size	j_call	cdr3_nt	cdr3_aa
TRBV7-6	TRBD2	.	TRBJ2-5	TGTGCCAGCGTTAGAAACGCGGGAGTTAAAGAGACCCAGTACTTC	CASVRNAGVKETQYF
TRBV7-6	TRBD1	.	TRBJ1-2	TGTGCCAGCAGCGTAGACCAGGGGGGTAGGGGCTACACCTTC	CASSVDQGGRGYTF
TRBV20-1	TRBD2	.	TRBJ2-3	TGCAGTGCTAGTAAACTAGCGGGTCCAAGGGATACGCAGTATTTT	CSASKLAGPRDTQYF
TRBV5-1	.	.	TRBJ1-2	TGCGCCAGCAGCTCTGGACAGCCCAGGGATGGCTACACCTTC	CASSSGQPRDGYTF
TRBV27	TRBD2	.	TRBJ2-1	TGTGCCAGCAGTTCAAACAGGGTATGGACTAGCGGGGGCCGTTCCTACAATGAGCAGTTCTTC	CASSSNRVWTSGGRSYNEQFF
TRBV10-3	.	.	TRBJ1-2	TGTGCCATCAGTGAGGGCCTGGGCGGCGGACCCAATGGCTACACCTTC	CAISEGLGGGPNGYTF
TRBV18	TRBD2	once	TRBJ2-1	TGTGCCAGCCCACCTCCTAGCGGGAACATTAATGAGCAGTTCTTC	CASPPPSGNINEQFF
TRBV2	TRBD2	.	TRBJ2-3	TGTGCCAGCAAACGGGGGGGAGATACGCAGTATTTT	CASKRGGDTQYF
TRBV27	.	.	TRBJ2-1	TGTGCCAGCAGTAAGGGGGGGGAGGGGTCTAGGGATGAGCAGTTCTTC	CASSKGGEGSRDEQFF
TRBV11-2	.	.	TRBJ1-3	TGTGCCAGCAGCTTAGTGCCCCTTGGAAACACCATATATTTT	CASSLVPLGNTIYF
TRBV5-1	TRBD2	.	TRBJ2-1	TGCGCCAGCAGCCCAAGTACTAGCGGGGGGGCGTATGAGCAGTTCTTC	CASSPSTSGGAYEQFF
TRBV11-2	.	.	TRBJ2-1	TGTGCCAGCAGCCTGTCCAGCGGTGGGGAGCAGTTCTTC	CASSLSSGGEQFF
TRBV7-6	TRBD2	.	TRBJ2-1	TGTGCCAGCAGCCCTCGGACTAGCGGGAGCTACAATGAGCAGTTCTTC	CASSPRTSGSYNEQFF
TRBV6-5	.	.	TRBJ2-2	TGTGCCAGCAGTTACGGGGACTGGGTCGGGGAGCTGTTTTTT	CASSYGDWVGELFF
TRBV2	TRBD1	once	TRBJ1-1	TGTGCCAGCAGTCTGTCCGGGACAGGGGTCACTGAAGCTTTCTTT	CASSLSGTGVTEAFF
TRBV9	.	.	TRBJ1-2	TGTGCCAGCAGCGTAGGTCCCGTCGAGGGTGGCTACACCTTC	CASSVGPVEGGYTF
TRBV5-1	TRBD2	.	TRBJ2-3	TGCGCCAGCAGCATCCGACCTAGCGGGGGGGAAGATACGCAGTATTTT	CASSIRPSGGEDTQYF
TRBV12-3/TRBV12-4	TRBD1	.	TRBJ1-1	TGTGCCAGCAGCCGAGACAGGGTATCTGAAGCTTTCTTT	CASSRDRVSEAFF
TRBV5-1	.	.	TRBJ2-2	TGCGCCAGCGCCCCTCTGGGGACCGGGGAGCTGTTTTTT	CASAPLGTGELFF
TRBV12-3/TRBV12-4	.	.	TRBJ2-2	TGTGCCAGCCGCGGGCTGAACACCGGGGAGCTGTTTTTT	CASRGLNTGELFF
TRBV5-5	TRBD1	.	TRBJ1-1	TGTGCCAGCAGCTGGGGACAGTTGAACACTGAAGCTTTCTTT	CASSWGQLNTEAFF
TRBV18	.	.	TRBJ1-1	TGTGCCAGCTCACCACCGGGCGCAGGGTTGCAAGCTTTCTTT	CASSPPGAGLQAFF
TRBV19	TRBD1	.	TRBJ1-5	TGTGCCAGTAGTCTAAGACAGGGGTATAAGTATCAGCCCCAGCATTTT	CASSLRQGYKYQPQHF
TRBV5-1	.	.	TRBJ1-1	TGCGCCAGCAGCTTGACCTTCACAGGACCGAACACTGAAGCTTTCTTT	CASSLTFTGPNTEAFF
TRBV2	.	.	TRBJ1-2	TGTGCCAGCAGCCCTAGACAGGAGCCCTATGGCTACACCTTC	CASSPRQEPYGYTF
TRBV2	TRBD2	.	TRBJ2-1	TGTGCCAGCGGTAGACGACTAGCGGGGGGAAATGAGCAGTTCTTC	CASGRRLAGGNEQFF
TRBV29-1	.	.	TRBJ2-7	TGCAGCGTAGGAGGGGGCCCCTCCTACGAGCAGTACTTC	CSVGGGPSYEQYF
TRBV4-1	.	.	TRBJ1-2	TGCGCCAGCAGCCAAAGCGAAGGTTTCAACTATGGCTACACCTTC	CASSQSEGFNYGYTF
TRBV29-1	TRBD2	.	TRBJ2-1	TGCAGCGTTGAACTGGTCCTAGCGGGAGTAGATCATGAGCAGTTCTTC	CSVELVLAGVDHEQFF
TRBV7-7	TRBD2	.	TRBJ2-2	TGTGCCAGCAGCTTGTATTCGAGCGGGAGAGGGACCGGGGAGCTGTTTTTT	CASSLYSSGRGTGELFF
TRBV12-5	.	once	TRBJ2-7	TGTGCTAGTGTAGGGGGGGCCGCCGGCGAGCAGTACTTC	CASVGGAAGEQYF
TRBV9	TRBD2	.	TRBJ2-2	TGTGCCAGCAGCGTAGCTACTAGGGGACTAGGGACCGGGGAGCTGTTTTTT	CASSVATRGLGTGELFF
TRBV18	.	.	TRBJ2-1	TGTGCCAGCTCACGGGTACAGGGCGACAATGAGCAGTTCTTC	CASSRVQGDNEQFF
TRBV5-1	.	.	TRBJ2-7	TGCGCCAGCCGGTGGACGGATTCCTACGAGCAGTACTTC	CASRWTDSYEQYF
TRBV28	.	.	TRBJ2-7	TGTGCCAGCAGTTTAGGAATCTACGAGCAGTACTTC	CASSLGIYEQYF
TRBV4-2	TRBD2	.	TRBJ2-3	TGTGCCAGCAGCTTGGGACTAGCGGAACTCACAGATACGCAGTATTTT	CASSLGLAELTDTQYF
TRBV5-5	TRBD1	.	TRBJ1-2	TGTGCCAGCAGCGTTGGACAGGGAGGCTATGGCTACACCTTC	CASSVGQGGYGYTF
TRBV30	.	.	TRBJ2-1	TGTGCCTGGAGATACGGCGTTCTGCCCAATGAGCAGTTCTTC	CAWRYGVLPNEQFF
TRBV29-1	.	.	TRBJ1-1	TGCAGCGTTGTACCCCAGAGAGTGAACACTGAAGCTTTCTTT	CSVVPQRVNTEAFF
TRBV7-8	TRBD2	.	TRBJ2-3	TGTGCCAGCAGCTTAGTAGGTCGGGAGGTCACGCAGTATTTT	CASSLVGREVTQYF
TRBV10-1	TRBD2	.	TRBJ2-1	TGCGCCAGCAGTGAGTATGCCCCGGGAGCGGGAGTTGCAAATGAGCAGTTCTTC	CASSEYAPGAGVANEQFF
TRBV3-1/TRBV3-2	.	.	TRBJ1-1	TGTGCCAGCAGCCAAGGGACCCCGAACACTGAAGCTTTCTTT	CASSQGTPNTEAFF
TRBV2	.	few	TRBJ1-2	TGTGCCAGCCGGGGCCCAGCAGGGGTGGACTATGGCTACACCTTC	CASRGPAGVDYGYTF
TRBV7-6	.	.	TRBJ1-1	TGTGCCAGCAGCACAATACAGGGGAACACTGAAGCTTTCTTT	CASSTIQGNTEAFF
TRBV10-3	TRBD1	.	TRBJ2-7	TGTGCCATCAGGGACAGGGGCGAGCAGTACTTC	CAIRDRGEQYF
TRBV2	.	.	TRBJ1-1	TGTGCCAGCAGAGGCAGGGCTGAAGCTTTCTTT	CASRGRAEAFF
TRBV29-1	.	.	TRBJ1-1	TGCAGCGTTGGAACAGGGAGGAACACTGAAGCTTTCTTT	CSVGTGRNTEAFF
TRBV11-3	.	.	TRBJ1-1	TGTGCCAGCAGCTTAATGCCGAACACTGAAGCTTTCTTT	CASSLMPNTEAFF
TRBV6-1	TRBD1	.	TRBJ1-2	TGTGCCAGCAGTGACCCGACAGGGGTCTATGGCTACACCTTC	CASSDPTGVYGYTF
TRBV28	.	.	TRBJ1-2	TGTGCCAGCAGTTTACCGCAGGGTTATGGCTACACCTTC	CASSLPQGYGYTF
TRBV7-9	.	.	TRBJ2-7	TGTGCCAGCAGCTTAGGGCAGGACGTCTCCTACGAGCAGTACTTC	CASSLGQDVSYEQYF
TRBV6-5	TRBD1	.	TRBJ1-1	TGTGCCAGCAGCCTATATAGACAGGGTAACACTGAAGCTTTCTTT	CASSLYRQGNTEAFF
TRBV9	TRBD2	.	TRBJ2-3	TGTGCCAGCAGCTCCCCCTGGGGAGCGGGGGGCACAGATACGCAGTATTTT	CASSSPWGAGGTDTQYF